This TCR beta chain was captured in a study of CD8+CD57+ T cells in acquired aplastic anemia. The TCR beta profiling, which covered VDJ combination and CDR3 sequence, was carried out using genomic DNA as the template. TCRdb called the reads again in MiXCR, with one record for every CDR3 protein. The sample has approximately 260,000 distinct CDR3 sequences, around 82% seen once. The study, taken as a whole, reports: Patients did not significantly differ from controls in CD8+ Simpson's diversity. The study identified under 30 CD8+ CDR3 sequences shared by patients and controls.

CDR1 DFQATT and CDR2 SNEGSKA come from the germline V gene (reference sequence). The CDR3 sequence is 14 residues long. Trimming took 3 bases from V and 0 from J, leaving 9 bases between them. By flow cytometry, patients selected for sequencing had shown an expansion of CD8+CD57+ cells. A word on this clonotype: The antigen remains undetermined.

The TCR originated in a human donor with aplastic anemia. V usage is TRBV20-1 and J usage is TRBJ2-1; no clear D gene. The sequencing sample was made of sorted CD4+, CD8+, or CD8+CD57+ T cells (not recorded which) from PBMCs. In DNA form, the CDR3 reads TGCAGTGCTAGTTTCGGCGACTCCTACAATGAGCAGTTCTTC. It specifies CSASFGDSYNEQFF.